Shown below are 20 T cell receptor beta chains from a single sample sequenced in a study of cytomegalovirus exposure and HLA in healthy donors. Clones were read by immunoSEQ multiplex PCR, and TCRdb kept only the in-frame ones, dropping some. The sample includes about 160,000 clones, roughly nine tenths of them seen just once. Specimen: PBMCs. These receptors were taken from a woman aged 30 to 39 in good health and CMV-seronegative.

V usage is TRBV30 and J usage is TRBJ1-3; D not certain. CDR3 length: 11 amino acids. CDR1 is GTSNPN and CDR2 is SVGIG in the germline V gene (reference sequence). Trimming left V 7 bases short and J 4 bases short, with 8 bases between. The DNA for the CDR3 is TGTGCCTCCCGGGAGGGAAACACCATATATTTT. It yields the protein CASREGNTIYF.

The rearrangement uses TRBV7-6 and TRBJ1-1; D perhaps matches TRBD1 (6 bases). The CDR3 has 16 residues. CDR1 is SGHVS, CDR2 FNYEAQ, per germline. V was shortened by 5 bases and J by 0 bases, with 16 bases between the two germline ends. The CDR3 DNA reads as TGTGCCAGCAGCCCTTCAACAGGGACGCTGAACACTGAAGCTTTCTTT. Amino acid sequence: CASSPSTGTLNTEAFF.

The CDR3: CASSMGQQVEAFF. CDR3 DNA: TGTGCCAGCAGCATGGGACAGCAGGTTGAAGCTTTCTTT. The chain carries TRBV5-4 and TRBJ1-1; 7 bases are a match to TRBD1. The length of the CDR3 is 13 residues. Germline V CDR1 and CDR2: SGHNT, YYREEE (reference sequence). Losses at the gene ends were 4 bases for V and 7 bases for J; bases not matched to a gene: 7.

The gene calls are TRBV7-9 and TRBJ1-5; maybe TRBD1 (5 bases). The CDR3 is made up of 15 amino acids. V was cut by 4 bases and J by 6 bases, with 16 bases left in between. Germline CDR1 is SEHNR and CDR2 is FQNEAQ (reference sequence). CDR3 in DNA: TGTGCCAGCAGCTCATCATCCCAGGGATCTCAGCCCCAGCATTTT. Its protein is CASSSSSQGSQPQHF.

The gene calls are TRBV27 and TRBJ1-1; D is unresolved. The germline V gene has CDR1 MNHEY and CDR2 SMNVEV (reference sequence). Trimming cost V 2 bases and J 0 bases, with 10 bases left between them. The CDR3 contains 15 residues. CDR3 sequence: CASSLRATMNTEAFF. CDR3 nucleotide sequence: TGTGCCAGCAGTTTACGCGCCACTATGAACACTGAAGCTTTCTTT.

This chain links TRBV5-1 with TRBJ2-1, with 8 positions matching TRBD1. Germline CDR1 reads SGHRS; CDR2 reads YFSETQ. This CDR3 is 15 amino acids long. V trimming: 5 bases; J trimming: 8 bases; junction bases outside the gene matches: 12. The CDR3 bases are TGCGCCAGCAGTCCAGGGGGCACGGATTCGTATGAGCAGTTCTTC. It yields the protein CASSPGGTDSYEQFF.

This rearrangement joins TRBV5-4 to TRBJ2-1; no firm D call. The germline CDR1 and CDR2 sequences are SGHNT and YYREEE (reference sequence). V dropped 1 base and J dropped 9 bases, with 8 bases sitting between them. CDR3 length equals 12 residues. In DNA, the CDR3 is TGTGCCAGCAGCTTGTTATCCGGTGAGCAGTTCTTC. Translation: CASSLLSGEQFF.

The rearrangement joins TRBV7-2 to TRBJ1-5; the match to TRBD1 covers 7 bases. This CDR3 is 14 amino acids long. Per the germline V gene, CDR1 is SGHTA and CDR2 is FQGNSA. The junction had 4 bases not matched to a gene; V was cut back by 3 bases and J by 5 bases. The DNA of the CDR3 is TGTGCCAGCAGCTTCCAGGGGGAAGATCAGCCCCAGCATTTT. This translates into CASSFQGEDQPQHF.

The genes are TRBV5-1 and TRBJ2-7, with TRBD1 matching 8 bases. This CDR3 spans 15 amino acids. The trim removed 0 bases at V and 2 bases at J, leaving 4 bases unmatched. The germline V gene encodes CDR1 SGHRS and CDR2 YFSETQ. CDR3 amino acids: CASSLGGTGTYEQYF. The CDR3 DNA follows: TGCGCCAGCAGCTTGGGGGGGACAGGAACCTACGAGCAGTACTTC.

The rearrangement links TRBV28 to TRBJ1-5; 7 positions agree with TRBD1. J gave up 2 bases and V 5 bases, and 21 bases lay outside the gene matches. This CDR3 has 20 amino acids. Looked up from germline, CDR1 is MDHEN and CDR2 is SYDVKM. CDR3 in amino acids: CASSQARQGGALWGNQPQHF. CDR3 nucleotide sequence: TGTGCCAGCAGTCAAGCCCGACAGGGCGGGGCCTTATGGGGCAATCAGCCCCAGCATTTT.

The V call is TRBV4-3, the J call TRBJ2-1; TRBD1 aligns across 9 bases. Per germline, CDR1 LGHNA and CDR2 YSLEER. The CDR3 spans 16 residues. V trimming: 0 bases; J trimming: 3 bases; junction bases outside the gene matches: 3. The CDR3 region is CASSQDKDRGYNEQFF. CDR3 in DNA: TGCGCCAGCAGCCAAGATAAGGACAGGGGCTACAATGAGCAGTTCTTC.

This chain uses TRBV11-2 with TRBJ2-7; perhaps TRBD1 as D (6 bases). This CDR3 contains 17 residues. V lost 1 base and J lost 2, with 18 bases in between. Germline-derived CDR1 and CDR2 are SGHAT and FQNNGV. The CDR3 region is CASSLGGQTTRTYEQYF. CDR3 coding DNA: TGTGCCAGCAGCTTAGGTGGACAGACCACACGGACCTACGAGCAGTACTTC.

This clone was seen a handful of times. The gene calls are TRBV18 and TRBJ1-6, with a tentative D call TRBD1 (6 bases). CDR3 length: 15 amino acids. V lost 3 bases, J lost 7 bases, and 13 bases lay in between. The V gene's germline CDR1 is KGHSH and CDR2 LQKENI. The CDR3: CASSPSGQPNSPLHF. As DNA, the CDR3 is TGTGCCAGCTCACCTTCAGGACAGCCGAATTCACCCCTCCACTTT.

The CDR3 loop is CASRERGGQETQYF. DNA for the CDR3: TGTGCCAGCAGAGAGCGGGGGGGCCAAGAGACCCAGTACTTC. The genes are TRBV6-5 and TRBJ2-5; 10 nucleotides line up with TRBD2. Germline V gene lookup returns CDR1 MNHEY and CDR2 SVGAGI. Losses at the gene ends were 6 bases for V and 1 base for J; bases not matched to a gene: 2. The CDR3 is 14 residues long.

The rearrangement uses TRBV27 and TRBJ2-1; 12 bases map to TRBD2. The junction had 5 bases not matched to a gene; V was cut back by 5 bases and J by 6 bases. The CDR3 is 15 residues long. Germline V gene sequence: CDR1 MNHEY, CDR2 SMNVEV (reference sequence). This CDR3 is CASSPSGGAVNEQFF. CDR3 sequence (DNA): TGTGCCAGCAGTCCTAGCGGGGGGGCCGTCAATGAGCAGTTCTTC.

The V gene is TRBV7-3, the J gene TRBJ1-2, with 7 bases matching TRBD1. Per germline, CDR1 SGHTA and CDR2 FQGTGA. Germline trimming cut 5 bases from V and 5 bases from J; bases unmatched to any gene: 8. The CDR3 consists of 14 residues. The CDR3 protein is CASSPKSGGYGYTF. The CDR3 DNA sequence: TGTGCCAGCAGCCCGAAATCAGGGGGTTATGGCTACACCTTC.

This chain links TRBV5-1 with TRBJ1-1; a possible D gene is TRBD1 (5 bases). The V gene's germline CDR1 is SGHRS and CDR2 YFSETQ. The CDR3 loop spans 17 amino acids. V was cut by 0 bases and J by 1 base, with 16 bases left in between. CDR3 nucleotides: TGCGCCAGCAGCTTGGTATTTGGGCCGGGGGGGAACACTGAAGCTTTCTTT. It encodes CASSLVFGPGGNTEAFF.

The chain couples TRBV4-3 to TRBJ2-7, with TRBD1 as a possible D gene (5 bases). Trimming pared 4 bases from V and 5 bases from J, leaving 15 bases between. Germline lookup yields CDR1 LGHNA and CDR2 YSLEER. CDR3 size: 14 residues. The CDR3: CASSLDVGLNEQYF. In DNA, the CDR3 is TGCGCCAGCAGCCTAGACGTGGGGCTCAACGAGCAGTACTTC.

The V call is TRBV30, the J call TRBJ1-5; TRBD1 aligns across 10 bases. V shed 2 bases and J 7 bases; nucleotides not matched to a gene: 5. CDR1 is GTSNPN, CDR2 SVGIG, per germline (reference sequence). The CDR3 covers 14 residues. CDR3 DNA sequence: TGTGCCTGGAGTTTCGGGACAGGGGCCCAGCCCCAGCATTTT. Its protein product is CAWSFGTGAQPQHF.

This chain connects TRBV27 to TRBJ2-7, with 12 positions matching TRBD2. Germline V CDR1 and CDR2: MNHEY, SMNVEV (reference sequence). V trimming: 6 bases; J trimming: 4 bases; junction bases outside the gene matches: 4. The CDR3 is 14 residues long. The CDR3 reads CASRPSGRGYEQYF. The DNA of the CDR3 is TGTGCCAGCAGGCCTAGCGGGAGGGGTTACGAGCAGTACTTC.